This T cell receptor (beta chain) was identified during a study of CXCR3-negative and CXCR3-positive naive CD8 T cells. On the study more broadly: Cumulative TRB read yield was 120 million to 150 million, averaging about 1.5 +/- 0.3 million per library. General study results and limits: Naive cells with CXCR3 showed TRB CDR3s that were more hydrophobic than those in CXCR3-negative naive cells. TRBV-TRBJ usage was similar across naive CXCR3 subsets but distinct in memory cells. Surface CD5 looked about the same in the naive subsets, so the authors worked out TCR strength from TRB CDR3 properties.

Those CD8+ T cells considered naive were CD45RO-CCR7+CD27+CD95-. Comment on this clonotype: Its antigen is as yet unknown.

The CDR3 consists of 21 residues. Germline-derived CDR1 and CDR2 are SGHVS and FNYEAQ. The authors made the TRB cDNA libraries by 5' RACE using UMI labels. TCRdb re-called the 5' RACE reads and shows each CDR3 protein once, DNA omitted. With about 70,000 distinct CDR3 sequences in the sample, the ten largest clones hold roughly 0.74%. The rearrangement uses TRBV7-6 and TRBJ2-5; TCRdb's D call, TRBD1, is unchecked because there is no DNA. The receptor was isolated from a human donor in good health. Some clones in this sample may be carry-over from other donors' samples. Sequencing input: naive CXCR3+ CD8+ T cells from blood. Subset described: CD45RO-CCR7+CD27+CD95- naive CD8+ T cells expressing CXCR3 (TNR3+). CDR3 amino acids: CASSLTLADSGTGFRWETQYF.